This TCR beta chain was captured in a study of cytomegalovirus exposure and HLA in healthy donors. For the study at large: Unique TCRs numbering about 85 million, obtained from HLA-typed donors, made up an early data release. Whole-study findings and limits: Reported performance of the classifier showed diagnosis of cytomegalovirus status with high specificity and sensitivity. Prediction of most subjects' HLA-A and HLA-B alleles by TCR beta sequences was reportedly accurate. The listing of fewer than 200 TCR beta chains classed them as cytomegalovirus-associated.

PCR primers comprised 60 Vbeta and 13 Jbeta primers. Using immunoSEQ multiplex PCR, the repertoire was profiled, and TCRdb retains in-frame clones only, with some absent. The profile shows about 130,000 clones, 80% to 90% of them singletons. Concerning this clone: No antigen is known for it.

With 0 bases removed from V and 0 bases from J, the gap between germline ends came to 7 bases. The germline gives CDR1 SGHAT, CDR2 FQNNGV. The CDR3 consists of 15 residues. The source of this sequence is a young woman in good health and CMV-seropositive. This chain uses TRBV11-2 with TRBJ2-3; D uncertain. The specimen sequenced was PBMCs. The CDR3 sequence: CASSLEAFSTDTQYF. As DNA, the CDR3 is TGTGCCAGCAGCTTAGAGGCCTTTAGCACAGATACGCAGTATTTT.